This T cell receptor (beta chain) was recorded in a study of cytomegalovirus exposure and HLA in healthy donors. About the study: A later analysis reported the same platform for the 100 to 150 validation repertoires and the 666 first-cohort repertoires.

Measured with immunoSEQ multiplex PCR; TCRdb has only the in-frame clones, and not every one. Here the sample spans some 320,000 clones, around 90% being singletons. Germline V CDR1 and CDR2: SGHRS, YFSETQ. Unmatched junction bases numbered 3, after V lost 0 bases and J lost 5 bases. CDR3 length equals 15 residues. The sample taken for sequencing was PBMCs. The V call is TRBV5-1, the J call TRBJ2-1; 9 bases align to TRBD2. The receptor's source is a woman aged 30 to 39 in good health and CMV-seropositive. The CDR3 coding sequence is TGCGCCAGCAGCTTGGCCGCGGGGGGGCACAATGAGCAGTTCTTC. Its protein product is CASSLAAGGHNEQFF.